The present T cell receptor beta chain was sequenced within a study of T cell responses to AZD1222 COVID-19 vaccine. This clone has more than one count but fewer than ten. CDR1 SGHNT and CDR2 YYREEE come from the germline V gene (reference sequence). The CDR3 is 13 residues long. V lost 0 bases, J lost 5 bases, and 5 bases lay in between. The repertoire was sequenced with immunoSEQ multiplex PCR; TCRdb's copy has only in-frame clones and lacks some. This sample carries about 130,000 clones, about nine tenths of them seen once, and the ten largest clones take 5.5% to 7%. The rearrangement uses TRBV5-4 and TRBJ2-2; D gene unclear. The clonotype comes from an adult in good health. The starting material was peripheral blood, obtained on day 0 of AZD1222 vaccination. CDR3 sequence reads: CASSLVGTGELFF. The CDR3 DNA sequence: TGTGCCAGCAGCTTGGTGGGGACCGGGGAGCTGTTTTTT.